This T cell receptor (beta chain) was documented in a study of response to subunit inactivated influenza vaccine. Overall study results and limits: Authors suggested that a seasonal influenza vaccination recruits few new T cells each time.

TCRdb reanalysed the RT-PCR reads using MiXCR and keeps one entry per CDR3 protein. The sample has 560,000 or so distinct CDR3 sequences; around 8% are singletons. The CDR3 extends over 16 amino acids. Germline V gives CDR1 DFQATT, CDR2 SNEGSKA (reference sequence). V lost 6 bases and J 4 bases, leaving 22 bases between the germline ends. This clonotype occurred a few times. Its antigen is still unknown. The chain has TRBV20-1 and TRBJ2-1; possibly TRBD1 or TRBD2 for D (5 bases each). The sequence was obtained from a man between 50 and 70 years old who received an inactivated influenza vaccine. Sequenced material: PBMCs from blood, taken less than 30 months after vaccination. DNA of the CDR3: TGCAGTGCCGTCCCAACAGGACTTATTACGTACAATGAGCAGTTCTTC. This encodes CSAVPTGLITYNEQFF.